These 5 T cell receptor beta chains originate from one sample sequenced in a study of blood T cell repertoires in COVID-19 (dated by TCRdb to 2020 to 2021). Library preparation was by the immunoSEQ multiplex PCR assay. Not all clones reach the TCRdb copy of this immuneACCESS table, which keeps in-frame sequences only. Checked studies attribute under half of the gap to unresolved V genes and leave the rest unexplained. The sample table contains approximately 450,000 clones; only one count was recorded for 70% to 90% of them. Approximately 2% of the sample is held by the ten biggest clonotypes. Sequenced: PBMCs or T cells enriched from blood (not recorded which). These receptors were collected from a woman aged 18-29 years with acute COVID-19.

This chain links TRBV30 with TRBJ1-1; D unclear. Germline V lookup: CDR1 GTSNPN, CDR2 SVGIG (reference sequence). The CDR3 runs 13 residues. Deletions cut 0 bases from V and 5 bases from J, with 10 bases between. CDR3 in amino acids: CAWSVNRGTEAFF. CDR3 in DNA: TGTGCCTGGAGTGTAAACCGGGGAACTGAAGCTTTCTTT.

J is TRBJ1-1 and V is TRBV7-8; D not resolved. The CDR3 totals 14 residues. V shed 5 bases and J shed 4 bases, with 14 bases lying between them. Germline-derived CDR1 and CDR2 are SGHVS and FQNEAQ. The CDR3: CASSDVPTRTEAFF. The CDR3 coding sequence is TGTGCCAGCAGCGACGTCCCGACTCGCACTGAAGCTTTCTTT. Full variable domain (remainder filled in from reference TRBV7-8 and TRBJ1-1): GAGVSQSPRYKVAKRGQDVALRCDPISGHVSLFWYQQALGQGPEFLTYFQNEAQLDKSGLPSDRFFAERPEGSVSTLKIQRTQQEDSAVYLCASSDVPTRTEAFFGQGTRLTVV.

In nucleotides, the CDR3 is TGTGCCAGCAGTTTCAGGTTAAGAGAATCACCCCTCCACTTT. It yields the protein CASSFRLRESPLHF. V and J are TRBV27 and TRBJ1-6; D is uncertain. Looked up from germline, CDR1 is MNHEY and CDR2 is SMNVEV (reference sequence). The CDR3 sequence is 14 residues long. With 3 bases removed from V and 10 bases from J, the gap between germline ends came to 13 bases.

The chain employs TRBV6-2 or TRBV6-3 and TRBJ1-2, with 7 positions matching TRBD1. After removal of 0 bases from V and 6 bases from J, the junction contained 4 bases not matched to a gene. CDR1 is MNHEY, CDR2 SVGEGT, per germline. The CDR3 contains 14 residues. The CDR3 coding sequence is TGTGCCAGCAGTTACTCCGGGACAGATAATGGCTACACCTTC. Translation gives CASSYSGTDNGYTF.

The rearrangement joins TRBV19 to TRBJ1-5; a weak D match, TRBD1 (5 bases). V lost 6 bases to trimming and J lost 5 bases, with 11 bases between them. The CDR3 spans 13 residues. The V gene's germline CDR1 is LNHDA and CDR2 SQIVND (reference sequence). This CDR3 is CASSLGGYQPQHF. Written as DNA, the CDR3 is TGTGCCAGTAGCCTGGGGGGGTATCAGCCCCAGCATTTT.